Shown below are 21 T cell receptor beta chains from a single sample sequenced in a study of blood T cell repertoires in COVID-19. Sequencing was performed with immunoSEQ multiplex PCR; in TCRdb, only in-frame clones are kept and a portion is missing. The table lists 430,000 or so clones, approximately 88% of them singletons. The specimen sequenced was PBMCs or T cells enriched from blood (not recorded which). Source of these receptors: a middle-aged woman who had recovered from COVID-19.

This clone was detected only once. DNA for the CDR3: TGTGCCAGCAGCCGGAGGTTCGGGGGGACAGGGGGCGCACAGGAGACCCAGTACTTC. Translation gives CASSRRFGGTGGAQETQYF. The rearrangement joins TRBV5-5 to TRBJ2-5; 12 bases align to TRBD1. V trimming: 4 bases; J trimming: 5 bases; junction bases outside the gene matches: 18. The CDR3 covers 19 residues. Germline assignment: CDR1 SGHKS and CDR2 YYEKEE (reference sequence).

CDR3 residues: CASSPEREEGFFF. CDR3 nucleotide sequence: TGTGCCAGCTCACCGGAGCGGGAGGAAGGGTTTTTCTTC. V gene TRBV18 combines with J gene TRBJ2-1; the match to TRBD2 covers 9 bases. V lost 3 bases to trimming and J lost 16 bases; unmatched junction nucleotides: 10. This CDR3 is built from 13 residues. Germline values: CDR1 KGHSH, CDR2 LQKENI.

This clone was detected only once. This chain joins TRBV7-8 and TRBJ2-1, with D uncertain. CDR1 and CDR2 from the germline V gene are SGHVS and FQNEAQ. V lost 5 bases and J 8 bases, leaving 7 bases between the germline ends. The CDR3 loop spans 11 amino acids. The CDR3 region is CASSRPYEQFF. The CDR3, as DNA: TGTGCCAGCAGCCGCCCCTATGAGCAGTTCTTC.

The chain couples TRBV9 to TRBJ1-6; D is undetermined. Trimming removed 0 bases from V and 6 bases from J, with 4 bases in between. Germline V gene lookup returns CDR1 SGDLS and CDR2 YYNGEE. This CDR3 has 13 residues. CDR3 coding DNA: TGTGCCAGCAGCGTAGACAGTAATTCACCCCTCCACTTT. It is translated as CASSVDSNSPLHF.

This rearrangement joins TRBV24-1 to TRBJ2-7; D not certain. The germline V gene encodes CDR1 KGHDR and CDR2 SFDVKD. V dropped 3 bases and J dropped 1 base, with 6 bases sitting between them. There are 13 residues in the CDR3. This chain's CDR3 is CATSDGESYEQYF. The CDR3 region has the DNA TGTGCCACCAGTGATGGAGAGTCCTACGAGCAGTACTTC.

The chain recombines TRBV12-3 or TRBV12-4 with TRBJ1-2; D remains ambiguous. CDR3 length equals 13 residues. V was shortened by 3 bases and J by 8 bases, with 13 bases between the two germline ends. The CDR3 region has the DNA TGTGCCAGCAGTTTGGAGGCGGGGAGAGGCTACACCTTC. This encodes CASSLEAGRGYTF.

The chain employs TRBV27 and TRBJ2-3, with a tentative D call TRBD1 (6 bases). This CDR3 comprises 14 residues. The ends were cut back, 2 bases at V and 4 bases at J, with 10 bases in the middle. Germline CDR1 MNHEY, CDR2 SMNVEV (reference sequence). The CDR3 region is CASSLGGRPDTQYF. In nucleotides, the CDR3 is TGTGCCAGCAGTTTAGGGGGCAGGCCAGATACGCAGTATTTT.

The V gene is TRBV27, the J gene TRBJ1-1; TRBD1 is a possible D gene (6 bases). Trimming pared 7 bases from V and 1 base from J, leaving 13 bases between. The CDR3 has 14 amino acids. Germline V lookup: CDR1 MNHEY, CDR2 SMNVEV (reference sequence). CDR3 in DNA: TGTGCCAGCACCCCACAGGGTTGGAACACTGAAGCTTTCTTT. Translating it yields CASTPQGWNTEAFF.

The CDR3 region is CASSWGQGSYNEQFF. The CDR3 DNA sequence: TGTGCCAGCAGCTGGGGACAGGGCTCCTACAATGAGCAGTTCTTC. The chain couples TRBV5-6 to TRBJ2-1; 9 bases are shared with TRBD1. This CDR3 is 15 amino acids long. The germline V gene has CDR1 SGHDT and CDR2 YYEEEE. Germline trimming cut 3 bases from V and 0 bases from J; bases unmatched to any gene: 1.

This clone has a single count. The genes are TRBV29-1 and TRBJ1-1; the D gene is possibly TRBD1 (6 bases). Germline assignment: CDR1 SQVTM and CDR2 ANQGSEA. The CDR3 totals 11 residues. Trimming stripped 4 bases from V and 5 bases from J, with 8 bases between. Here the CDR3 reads CSVVRGTEAFF. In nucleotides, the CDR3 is TGCAGCGTTGTAAGGGGGACTGAAGCTTTCTTT.

The CDR3 sequence is CASSFPPGQGSFDAFF. The CDR3 DNA follows: TGTGCCAGCAGCTTTCCCCCGGGACAGGGTTCATTTGACGCTTTCTTT. The chain carries TRBV7-9 and TRBJ1-1; 9 nucleotides match TRBD1. The CDR3 runs to 16 residues. V shed 3 bases and J 11 bases; nucleotides not matched to a gene: 16. Germline V gene sequence: CDR1 SEHNR, CDR2 FQNEAQ (reference sequence).

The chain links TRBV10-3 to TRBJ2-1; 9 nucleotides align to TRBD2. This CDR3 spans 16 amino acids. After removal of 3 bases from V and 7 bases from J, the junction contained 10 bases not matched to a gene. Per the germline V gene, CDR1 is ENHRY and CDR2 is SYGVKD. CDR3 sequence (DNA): TGTGCCATCAGTGACCCGGCGGGAGGGCCGGTTAATGAGCAGTTCTTC. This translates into CAISDPAGGPVNEQFF.

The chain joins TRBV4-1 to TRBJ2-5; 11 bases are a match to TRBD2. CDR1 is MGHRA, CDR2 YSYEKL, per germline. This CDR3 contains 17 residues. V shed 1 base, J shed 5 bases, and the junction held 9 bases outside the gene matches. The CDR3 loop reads CASSQGGIAGGWETQYF. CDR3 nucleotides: TGCGCCAGCAGCCAAGGTGGAATAGCGGGAGGGTGGGAGACCCAGTACTTC.

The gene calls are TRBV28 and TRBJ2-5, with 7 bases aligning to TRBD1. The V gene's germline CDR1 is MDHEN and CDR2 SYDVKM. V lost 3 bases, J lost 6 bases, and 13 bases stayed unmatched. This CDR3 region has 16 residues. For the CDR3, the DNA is TGTGCCAGCAGTTTCTTTTCCGGTCAGGGGGAAAAGACCCAGTACTTC. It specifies CASSFFSGQGEKTQYF.

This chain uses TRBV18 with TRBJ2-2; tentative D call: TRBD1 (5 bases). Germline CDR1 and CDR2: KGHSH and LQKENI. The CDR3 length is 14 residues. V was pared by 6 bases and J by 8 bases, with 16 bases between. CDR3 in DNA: TGTGCCAGCTCTCCGGACATACAGGCGGGGGAGCTGTTTTTT. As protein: CASSPDIQAGELFF.

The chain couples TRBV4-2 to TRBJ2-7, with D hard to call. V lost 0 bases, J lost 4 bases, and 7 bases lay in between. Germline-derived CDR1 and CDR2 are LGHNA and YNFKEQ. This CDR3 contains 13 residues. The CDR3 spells CASSQEGVYEQYF. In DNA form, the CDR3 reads TGTGCCAGCAGCCAAGAAGGAGTTTACGAGCAGTACTTC.

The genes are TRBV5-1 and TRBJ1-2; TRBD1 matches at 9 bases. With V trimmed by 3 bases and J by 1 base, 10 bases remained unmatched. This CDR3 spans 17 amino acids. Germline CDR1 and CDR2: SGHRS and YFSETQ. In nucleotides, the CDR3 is TGCGCCAGCAGCTCTGATCTACAGGGGGCCCTTAACTATGGCTACACCTTC. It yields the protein CASSSDLQGALNYGYTF.

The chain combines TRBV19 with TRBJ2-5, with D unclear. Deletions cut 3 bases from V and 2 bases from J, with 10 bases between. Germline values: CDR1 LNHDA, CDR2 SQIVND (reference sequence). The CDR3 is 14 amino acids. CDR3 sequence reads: CASSIAGNQETQYF. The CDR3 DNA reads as TGTGCCAGTAGTATTGCAGGAAATCAAGAGACCCAGTACTTC.

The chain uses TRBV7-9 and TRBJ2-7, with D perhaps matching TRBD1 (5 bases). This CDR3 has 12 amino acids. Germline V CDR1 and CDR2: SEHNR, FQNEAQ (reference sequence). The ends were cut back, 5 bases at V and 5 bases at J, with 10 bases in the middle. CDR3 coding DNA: TGTGCCAGCAGCCCTCAGACAGACGAGCAGTACTTC. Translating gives CASSPQTDEQYF.

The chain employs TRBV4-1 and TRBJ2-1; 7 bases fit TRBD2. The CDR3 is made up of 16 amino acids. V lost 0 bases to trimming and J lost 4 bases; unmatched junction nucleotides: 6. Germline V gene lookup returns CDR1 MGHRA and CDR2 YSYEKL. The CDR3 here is CASSQDRRDYYNEQFF. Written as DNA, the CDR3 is TGCGCCAGCAGCCAAGACCGCCGGGACTATTACAATGAGCAGTTCTTC.

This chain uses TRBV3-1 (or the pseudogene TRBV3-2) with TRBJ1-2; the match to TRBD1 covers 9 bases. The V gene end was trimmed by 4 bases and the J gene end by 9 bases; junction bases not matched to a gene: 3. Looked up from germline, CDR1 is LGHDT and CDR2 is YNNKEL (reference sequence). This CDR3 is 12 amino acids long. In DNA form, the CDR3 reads TGTGCCAGCAGCCCGGGACAGGGACGCTACACCTTC. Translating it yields CASSPGQGRYTF.